The T cell receptor (beta chain) under discussion was sequenced for a study of OX40 agonist ivuxolimab in advanced cancers. About the full investigation: Ivuxolimab was an agonistic, fully human IgG2 monoclonal antibody directed against OX40 (CD134), a costimulatory receptor. Prior anti-PD-1, anti-PD-L1 or anti-CTLA-4 therapy was permitted, and 30% to 50% of dose-escalation patients had received checkpoint inhibitors. The paper describes the monotherapy dose-escalation part (N = 52 patients) of the phase I trial of ivuxolimab. Peripheral TCRbeta sequencing aimed to test whether ivuxolimab altered TCR sequence diversity and caused clonal T-cell expansion. Among the 50 to 55 dose-escalation patients, about 19 had hepatocellular carcinoma, 15 melanoma, 9 renal cell carcinoma and 9 head and neck cancer. Intravenous ivuxolimab was administered to patients every 2 weeks at six dose levels: 0.01, 0.1, 0.3, 1.5, 3 and 10 mg/kg. In the dose-escalation cohort, 82.7% of patients were male, and the mean age was around 65 years with a range of roughly 20 to 79. Partial responses were achieved by three dose-escalation patients, of whom one had hepatocellular carcinoma and two had cutaneous melanoma. What the work shows at the level of the full study, not this receptor alone: Partial responders in the 0.1-3.0 mg/kg groups had among the lowest normalized peripheral clonal expansion, especially among CD8+ T cells. At doses of 0.1 to 3.0 mg/kg, clonal expansion of both CD4+ and CD8+ T cells in blood was seen between baseline and week 6. Antigen specificity was not determined for the clonally expanded peripheral T cells. After ivuxolimab, more expanded clones were found on average in CD8+ T cells than in CD4+ T cells. Low levels of normalized T-cell clonal expansion were also shown by some nonresponding patients.

The trial excluded patients who had a history of autoimmune disease or were on systemic immunosuppression. Peripheral blood for TCR sequencing was collected from all dose cohorts at baseline, on cycle 4 day 1, and on cycle 7 day 1. The samples were drawn from a first-in-human, open-label, multicenter phase I dose-escalation trial of ivuxolimab. Adults with locally advanced or metastatic head and neck squamous cell, hepatocellular, melanoma or renal cell carcinoma were enrolled in the trial. Before TCR sequencing, CD4+ and CD8+ T cells were separately sorted from peripheral blood. Regarding this clone: What this receptor recognizes is not known. The junction departs from germline at one end; a sequencing error may be responsible.

Its CDR3 holds 13 amino acids, cysteine through phenylalanine. The entry retains the CDR3 DNA only, 39 bases that are in frame from base 1. From a lookup of the germline V gene (reference sequence), CDR1 and CDR2 are LNHDA and SQIVND. For sequencing of the TCRbeta CDR3 region, genomic DNA was extracted from the sorted cells. The immunoSEQ Assay was used for sequencing of TCRbeta CDR3 regions. TCRdb retrieved this table from immuneACCESS and kept in-frame rearrangements only. Not all clones are present; in checked studies, unresolved V genes account for under half, and no reason is known for the remainder. For this sample there are roughly 72,000 clones; roughly 89% appear just once. The ten largest make up about an eighth of the sample.

The clonotype was recovered from an adult with an advanced solid tumor such as melanoma, head and neck, liver or kidney cancer. The rearranged chain carries TRBV19 and TRBJ2-7, and perhaps TRBD1 as D gene, on 7 matching bases. Sequenced here: CD4+ or CD8+ T cells sorted from blood, sampled in a trial of the OX40 agonist ivuxolimab. The CDR3 in this case is CASSAPSGGPAFF. The bases read TGTGCCAGTAGTGCCCCCTCAGGGGGGCCGGCGTTTTTC.